The source of this T cell receptor beta chain is a study of vaccination effects on CD4 cells after COVID-19. Germline CDR1 and CDR2: SGHVS and FNYEAQ. The V and J ends lost 4 bases and 0 bases respectively, with 18 bases between them. The CDR3 covers 17 residues. The ViraFEST assay expanded antigen-specific CD4+ T cells with viral peptide pools before sequencing. An approximately ten-day culture period preceded the isolation of CD4+ T cells. Sometime from March through December 2020, the person acquired a SARS-CoV-2 infection that PCR confirmed. Some 2 million PBMC were placed in each well, which was supplemented with approximately 9.7 IU/ml IL-2 and around 9.5 ug/ml peptides. IL-2 medium took the place of half the medium on both days 3 and 7. This clone was found a few times. Its antigen is as yet unknown. Measured with immunoSEQ multiplex PCR; TCRdb has only the in-frame clones, and not every one. The repertoire holds about 26,000 clones, with 75% to 80% as singletons.

General study results and limits: Predominantly, the post-vaccine spike-reactive clones of convalescents comprised new vaccine-induced clones.

The rearrangement uses TRBV7-6 and TRBJ1-1; D is unresolved. The sequence derives from a human donor who had a prior SARS-CoV-2 infection. The sequencing here drew on CD4+ T cells from PBMCs cultured with HCoV-NL63 spike peptides, taken before COVID-19 vaccination. CDR3 residues: CASSSPRGTRMNTEAFF. As DNA, the CDR3 is TGTGCCAGCAGCTCCCCACGGGGTACGCGGATGAACACTGAAGCTTTCTTT.